What follows are 3 T cell receptor beta chains derived from one specimen sequenced in a study of Ad26.COV2.S vaccination and SARS-CoV-2 variants. Sequencing was performed with immunoSEQ multiplex PCR; in TCRdb, only in-frame clones are kept and a portion is missing. The profile shows almost 400,000 clones, roughly 90% of them singletons. The treatment denotes: around 19 received Ad26.COV2.S at low or high dose, single or two shots; 5 received placebo; per-sample allocation not given. Vaccine and placebo recipients were sampled on day 63 after the first injection. Sequencing used peripheral blood, obtained in a trial of Ad26.COV2.S vaccine versus placebo. The receptors shown here come from a person between 18 and 65 years old who received the Ad26.COV2.S COVID-19 vaccine or a placebo.

In this sample, this clone turned up once. The chain uses TRBV5-6 and TRBJ1-2, with a possible D match to TRBD1 (5 bases). Germline V gene data show CDR1 as SGHDT and CDR2 as YYEEEE. V was trimmed by 4 bases and J by 3 bases, leaving 16 bases between them. The CDR3 runs 15 residues. This CDR3 reads CASSRGTRGDYGYTF. For the CDR3, the DNA is TGTGCCAGCAGCAGAGGGACCCGAGGTGACTATGGCTACACCTTC.

This chain links TRBV5-1 with TRBJ2-7; 9 bases fit TRBD1. J gave up 7 bases and V 5 bases, and 16 bases lay outside the gene matches. The CDR3 has 16 residues. CDR1 and CDR2 from the germline V gene are SGHRS and YFSETQ. For the CDR3, the DNA is TGCGCCAGCAGTTTTCGAACCGGGACAGGGTCTCGGGAGCAGTACTTC. Amino acids: CASSFRTGTGSREQYF.

The gene calls are TRBV29-1 and TRBJ2-7; 9 nucleotides agree with TRBD1. Germline-derived CDR1 and CDR2 are SQVTM and ANQGSEA. The CDR3 loop spans 14 amino acids. Trimming at V came to 5 bases and at J to 7 bases, leaving 12 bases not matched to a gene. CDR3 residues: CSVSDRGDGGEQYF. CDR3 nucleotides: TGCAGCGTTTCGGACAGGGGCGACGGGGGGGAGCAGTACTTC.